This TCR beta chain was sequenced in a study of blood T cell repertoires in COVID-19. Whole-study context: Sites across the United States, Italy and Spain contributed samples from acute and convalescent COVID-19. The cDNA or gDNA used as material had been derived from T cells, B-cell-depleted T cells, or PBMCs.

This clone was seen only a few times. V lost 7 bases and J lost 5, with 15 bases in between. The CDR3 totals 13 residues. Germline-derived CDR1 and CDR2 are MNHNY and SVGAGI (reference sequence). Authors' processing steps: Amplification of reference gene primers provided the estimated nucleated cell counts. The protocol was immunoSEQ multiplex PCR, while the TCRdb copy is restricted to in-frame clones and leaves out a portion. D and trimming come from the DNA, and the V and J calls and clone size come from that table. The sample has under 60,000 clones, 85% seen once; the top ten hold 9.5% to 13%. The source of this sequence is a human donor in a cohort sampled during active COVID-19. Sequencing input: peripheral blood. This chain joins TRBV6-6 and TRBJ2-7; TRBD2 is a possible D gene (7 bases). The CDR3 reads CASTGRGTNEQYF. For the CDR3, the DNA is TGTGCCAGCACAGGGAGGGGGACCAACGAGCAGTACTTC.